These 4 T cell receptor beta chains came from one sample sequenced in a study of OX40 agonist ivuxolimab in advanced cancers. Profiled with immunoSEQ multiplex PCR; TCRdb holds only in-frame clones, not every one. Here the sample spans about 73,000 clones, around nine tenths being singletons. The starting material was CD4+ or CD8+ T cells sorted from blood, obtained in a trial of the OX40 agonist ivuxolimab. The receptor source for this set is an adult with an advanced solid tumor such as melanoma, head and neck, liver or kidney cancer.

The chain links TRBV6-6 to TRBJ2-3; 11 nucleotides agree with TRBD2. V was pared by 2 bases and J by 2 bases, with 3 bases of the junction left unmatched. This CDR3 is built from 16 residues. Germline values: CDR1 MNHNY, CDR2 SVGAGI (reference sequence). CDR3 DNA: TGTGCCAGCAGTTACGGACTAGCGGGTGACACAGATACGCAGTATTTT. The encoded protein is CASSYGLAGDTDTQYF.

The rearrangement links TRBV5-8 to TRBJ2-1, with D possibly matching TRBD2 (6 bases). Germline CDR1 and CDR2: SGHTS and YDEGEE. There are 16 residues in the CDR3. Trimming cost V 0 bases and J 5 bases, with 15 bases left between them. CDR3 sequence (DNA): TGTGCCAGCAGCTTGGCCGGGAGCGTCCGAGACAATGAGCAGTTCTTC. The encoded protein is CASSLAGSVRDNEQFF.

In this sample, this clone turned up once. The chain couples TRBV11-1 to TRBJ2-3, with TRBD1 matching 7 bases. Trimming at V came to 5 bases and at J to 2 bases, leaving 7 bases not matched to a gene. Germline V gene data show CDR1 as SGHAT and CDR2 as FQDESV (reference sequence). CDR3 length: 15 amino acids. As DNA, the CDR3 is TGTGCCAGCAGCACGGGACAGCGAACCACAGATACGCAGTATTTT. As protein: CASSTGQRTTDTQYF.

The CDR3 sequence is CASSKGHGRSGNTIYF. Here the CDR3 DNA reads TGTGCCAGCAGCAAGGGGCACGGGAGATCTGGAAACACCATATATTTT. V and J are TRBV7-2 and TRBJ1-3; perhaps TRBD1 as D (5 bases). This CDR3 has 16 amino acids. CDR1 and CDR2 (germline): SGHTA, FQGNSA. Deletions cut 5 bases from V and 1 base from J, with 15 bases between.